These T cell receptor beta chains were read from a single sample in a study of control samples from healthy donors and cancer patients. The repertoire was sequenced with immunoSEQ multiplex PCR; TCRdb's copy has only in-frame clones and lacks some. The sample lists tens of thousands of clones, approximately 84% occurring once. The sample comprised PBMCs. Receptors originate from a man aged 70 or older with lung cancer. Both conserved end residues are part of each CDR3. A D gene is named only where the DNA matches it firmly. Not every row has a clone size; where given, it reads once, few, many or a size class.

TRBJ2-1	once	TRBD2	TRBV5-3	TGTGCCAGAAGCGAGGGAGCGGGGGATTCCTACAATGAGCAGTTCTTC	CARSEGAGDSYNEQFF
TRBJ2-7	-	-	TRBV19	TGTGCCAGTAGTAACGTTCATCCGGGACGCCTTATCTCCTACGAGCAGTACTTC	CASSNVHPGRLISYEQYF
TRBJ2-7	-	-	TRBV6-2/TRBV6-3	TGTGCCAGCAGTTACCAGGGTTTTTATAAGTACTTC	CASSYQGFYKYF
TRBJ1-5	-	-	TRBV6-6	TGTGCCAGCAGTCCCCTTGCGGAGGGGTTTAGCAATCAGCCCCAGCATTTT	CASSPLAEGFSNQPQHF
TRBJ2-7	-	TRBD2	TRBV5-4	TGTGCCAGCAGCCAGGGCGGAGCGGGGGCCTACGAGCAGTACTTC	CASSQGGAGAYEQYF
TRBJ2-3	-	-	TRBV6-5	TGTGCCAGCAGTTGGACGGGATCGCGATGGACAGATACGCAGTATTTT	CASSWTGSRWTDTQYF
TRBJ1-2	-	TRBD1	TRBV7-3	TGTGCCAGCAGCCCAACGGGACAGACTAACTATGGCTACACCTTC	CASSPTGQTNYGYTF
TRBJ1-6	-	-	TRBV3-1/TRBV3-2	TGTGCCAGCAGCCAAGCATTTACGGAGGTTTCACCCCTCCACTTT	CASSQAFTEVSPLHF
TRBJ2-7	-	-	TRBV5-1	TGCGCCAGCGGTCTTGGAGACTACGAGCAGTACTTC	CASGLGDYEQYF
TRBJ1-4	-	TRBD1	TRBV27	TGTGCCAGCAGTTCGAAATTTTGGACAGGGGGGGATAATGAAAAACTGTTTTTT	CASSSKFWTGGDNEKLFF
TRBJ1-5	-	-	TRBV27	TGTGCCAGCAGTTCAAGGGCCCTAGAGGCCCGCAATCAGCCCCAGCATTTT	CASSSRALEARNQPQHF
TRBJ2-7	-	TRBD1	TRBV29-1	TGCAGCGTCGCCGGACAGGGGTCTTCCTACGAGCAGTACTTC	CSVAGQGSSYEQYF
TRBJ2-1	-	TRBD2	TRBV27	TGTGCCAGCAGTTACCTCTTGACCGGGGGGACTTACAATGAGCAGTTCTTC	CASSYLLTGGTYNEQFF
TRBJ1-1	-	-	TRBV18	TGTGCCAGCTCACTGGGGAACTCAGGAACTGAAGCTTTCTTT	CASSLGNSGTEAFF
TRBJ2-1	-	-	TRBV6-2/TRBV6-3	TGTGCCAGCAGTTCGAGCTCCTACAATGAGCAGTTCTTC	CASSSSSYNEQFF
TRBJ1-2	-	-	TRBV2	TGTGCCAGCAGTGTCGGGCAGTTCAACTATGGCTACACCTTC	CASSVGQFNYGYTF
TRBJ2-6	-	TRBD1	TRBV24-1	TGTGCCACCAGTGAAGGACAGGGAACGCCTGGGGCCAACGTCCTGACTTTC	CATSEGQGTPGANVLTF
TRBJ2-7	-	-	TRBV5-5	TGTGCCAGCAGCAGGGACAACGGCTACGAGCAGTACTTC	CASSRDNGYEQYF
TRBJ2-1	-	-	TRBV15	TGTGCCACCAGCAGCAGGGGATCTATTGACATCCCCTCCTACAATGAGCAGTTCTTC	CATSSRGSIDIPSYNEQFF
TRBJ2-5	-	TRBD2	TRBV11-2	TGTGCCAGCAGCCAGGGACTAGCGGGGGGCGAAGAGACCCAGTACTTC	CASSQGLAGGEETQYF
TRBJ2-7	-	-	TRBV25-1	TGTGCCAGCAGTGAAACAGGGTACTACGAGCAGTACTTC	CASSETGYYEQYF
TRBJ2-4	-	-	TRBV15	TGTGCCACCAGCAGAGTCATCGTTGGACCCAAAAACATTCAGTACTTC	CATSRVIVGPKNIQYF
TRBJ1-1	-	-	TRBV12-3/TRBV12-4	TGTGCCAGCAGCCTGAGGGTTACTGAAGCTTTCTTT	CASSLRVTEAFF
TRBJ2-3	once	-	TRBV2	TGTGCCAGCAGTGGAACTATATACCGGGAAATGGGCACAGATACGCAGTATTTT	CASSGTIYREMGTDTQYF
TRBJ1-1	-	-	TRBV4-3	TGCGCCAGCAGCCAAGCCGGGGACACTGAAGCTTTCTTT	CASSQAGDTEAFF
TRBJ1-5	few	-	TRBV6-6	TGTGCCAGCAGCCCCGACAGACTGATCAATCAGCCCCAGCATTTT	CASSPDRLINQPQHF
TRBJ2-1	-	TRBD1	TRBV10-1	TGCGCCAGCAGTGAACCGGGGGACAGGATCGAGCAGTTCTTC	CASSEPGDRIEQFF
TRBJ1-2	-	-	TRBV7-9	TGTGCCAGCAGCCTTACAGGGCCTGACTATGGCTACACCTTC	CASSLTGPDYGYTF
TRBJ1-6	-	-	TRBV7-2	TGTGCCAGCAGCTTAGGGTATTCACCCCTCCACTTT	CASSLGYSPLHF
TRBJ1-5	-	TRBD1	TRBV15	TGTGCCACCAGCAGAGCGGTGGGGACAGGCCGCGGAGCCCAGCATTTT	CATSRAVGTGRGAQHF
TRBJ2-1	-	-	TRBV18	TGTGCCAGCTCACCGGGGTACGGGGATGAGCAGTTCTTC	CASSPGYGDEQFF
TRBJ1-2	-	TRBD1	TRBV9	TGTGCCAGCAGCGTAGAGGGACAGGGGACGGGTGGCTACACCTTC	CASSVEGQGTGGYTF
TRBJ1-2	-	-	TRBV28	TGTGCCACCAAGTTGAGGGTCGGATATGGCTACACCTTC	CATKLRVGYGYTF
TRBJ1-3	few	-	TRBV6-6	TGTGCCAGCAGCCCCACACAAAACTCTGGAAACACCATATATTTT	CASSPTQNSGNTIYF
TRBJ1-2	-	-	TRBV28	TGTGCCAGCAGTTGGGGGGAGTATGGCTACACCTTC	CASSWGEYGYTF
TRBJ2-1	-	-	TRBV3-1/TRBV3-2	TGTGCCAGCAGCCGCGGGACGGACCGGGGGCTCTTC	CASSRGTDRGLF
TRBJ1-4	once	-	TRBV27	TGTGCCAGCAGTACCCAAGGTGCAACTAATGAAAAACTGTTTTTT	CASSTQGATNEKLFF
TRBJ2-3	-	-	TRBV18	TGTGCCAGCTCACCTTATGGGACGACGCAGTATTTT	CASSPYGTTQYF
TRBJ1-1	-	-	TRBV7-9	TGTGCCAGCAGCTCCCGCCTGGGCGCGAACACTGAAGCTTTCTTT	CASSSRLGANTEAFF
TRBJ2-7	-	TRBD1	TRBV2	TGTGCCAGCAGTGAACAGGGGACAGCCGGCAAGCAGTACTTC	CASSEQGTAGKQYF
TRBJ1-5	once	-	TRBV18	TGTGCCAGCTCACAGGGATTCAATCAGCCCCAGCATTTT	CASSQGFNQPQHF
TRBJ2-5	-	TRBD2	TRBV7-2	TGTGCCAGCAGCCGACTAGCGGGGAAGACCCAGTACTTC	CASSRLAGKTQYF
TRBJ1-2	-	-	TRBV4-2	TGTGCCAGCAGCCAAGATAGGGCAGCACACTATGGCTACACCTTC	CASSQDRAAHYGYTF
TRBJ1-5	-	-	TRBV28	TGTGCCAGCAGCCCTGTCGGGGGGCAAGTCAATCAGCCCCAGCATTTT	CASSPVGGQVNQPQHF
TRBJ1-5	-	-	TRBV28	TGTGCCAGCAGTTTAGGCTGGGGGAAAGGTCAGCCCCAGCATTTT	CASSLGWGKGQPQHF
TRBJ1-6	-	-	TRBV21-1	TGTGCCAGTCAGGGCCTCTATAATTCACCCCTCCACTTT	CASQGLYNSPLHF
TRBJ2-7	-	TRBD1	TRBV11-3	TGTGCCAGCAGCCCAAGACAGGGCTACGAGCAGTACTTC	CASSPRQGYEQYF
TRBJ2-3	-	TRBD2	TRBV27	TGTGCCAGCAGTTTTAGACTAGCGGGGGCCGCCCCTTCTAGCACAGATACGCAGTATTTT	CASSFRLAGAAPSSTDTQYF
TRBJ2-1	-	TRBD2	TRBV5-1	TGCGCCAGCAGCTTCACTAGCGGGGGGGTCAATGAGCAGTTCTTC	CASSFTSGGVNEQFF
TRBJ1-1	-	-	TRBV5-1	TGCGCCAGCAGCTTCGCCAGGACGGTAGGATTGGGCATGAACACTGAAGCTTTCTTT	CASSFARTVGLGMNTEAFF
TRBJ1-2	-	-	TRBV25-1	TGTGCCAGCAGTGCCGACCGAGGGGCAGGGTATGGCTACACCTTC	CASSADRGAGYGYTF